What follows are 4 T cell receptor beta chains derived from one specimen sequenced in a study of T cell repertoires in MIS-A myocarditis. Measured with immunoSEQ multiplex PCR; TCRdb has only the in-frame clones, and not every one. The repertoire has roughly 12,000 clones, approximately 80% of them found once; the top ten carry approximately 28%. Input material: right ventricle heart tissue obtained at autopsy. The origin of the receptors is a man aged 18 to 30 with fulminant myocarditis from multisystem inflammatory syndrome in adults (MIS-A) after COVID-19.

The J gene is TRBJ1-4, the V gene TRBV28; 10 nucleotides match TRBD1. The junction had 9 bases not matched to a gene; V was cut back by 6 bases and J by 8 bases. This CDR3 spans 15 amino acids. The V gene's germline CDR1 is MDHEN and CDR2 SYDVKM. In DNA, the CDR3 is TGTGCCAGCAGGGACCGACAGGGGGCGAGGGAAAAACTGTTTTTT. Its translation: CASRDRQGAREKLFF.

Here the CDR3 reads CSVEGTTYEQYF. In DNA, the CDR3 is TGCAGCGTTGAGGGCACTACCTACGAGCAGTACTTC. V is TRBV29-1 and J is TRBJ2-7; D remains ambiguous. The length of the CDR3 is 12 residues. CDR1 and CDR2 from the germline V gene are SQVTM and ANQGSEA. V lost 3 bases, J lost 2 bases, and 8 bases lay in between.

The CDR3 bases are TGTGCCAGCAGTTCGCTTGGGGTCGATACGCAGTATTTT. This gives the protein CASSSLGVDTQYF. The gene calls are TRBV12-3 or TRBV12-4 and TRBJ2-3; D remains ambiguous. Trimming pared 4 bases from V and 6 bases from J, leaving 11 bases between. CDR3 size: 13 residues.

This sequence joins TRBV4-1 and TRBJ2-5; 10 bases map to TRBD1. Losses at the gene ends were 1 base for V and 4 bases for J; bases not matched to a gene: 6. Germline V gene data show CDR1 as MGHRA and CDR2 as YSYEKL. The CDR3 loop spans 16 amino acids. CDR3 nucleotide sequence: TGCGCCAGCAGCCAAGGAGGAGACAGGGGGCGAGAGACCCAGTACTTC. Protein: CASSQGGDRGRETQYF.